A selection of T cell receptor beta chains follows, all from one sample in a study of shared clonotypes between healthy human individuals. Repertoires were generated with immunoSEQ multiplex PCR, while TCRdb's copy carries only in-frame clones and drops some. The data show around 370,000 clones, 96% seen once. The specimen sequenced was memory CD8+ T cells sorted from blood. These receptors all stem from a man younger than 40 in good health. CDR3s include the opening cysteine and the closing phenylalanine or tryptophan. D genes are given only for firm matches. Only some rows state a clone size, as once, few, many or a class for expanded clones.

TRBV2	once	.	TRBJ1-1	CASQTVMNTEAFF	TGTGCCAGCCAGACAGTAATGAACACTGAAGCTTTCTTT
TRBV7-9	.	.	TRBJ1-1	CASSPIFVNTEAFF	TGTGCCAGCAGCCCTATTTTTGTGAACACTGAAGCTTTCTTT
TRBV6-1	.	.	TRBJ1-2	CASSSGQSYGYTF	TGTGCCAGCAGTAGTGGGCAGAGCTATGGCTACACCTTC
TRBV19	.	TRBD1	TRBJ1-1	CATRLWQGDMNTEAFF	TGTGCCACCCGCCTATGGCAGGGGGACATGAACACTGAAGCTTTCTTT
TRBV28	.	TRBD2	TRBJ2-1	CASSLGSGRVREQFF	TGTGCCAGCAGTTTAGGTAGCGGGAGAGTCCGTGAGCAGTTCTTC
TRBV28	.	.	TRBJ2-3	CASAKGGSSTDTQYF	TGTGCCAGCGCTAAGGGCGGCTCCAGCACAGATACGCAGTATTTT
TRBV5-4	.	TRBD1	TRBJ2-5	CASSLAGATGLKTQYF	TGTGCCAGCAGCTTGGCCGGAGCGACAGGGTTAAAGACCCAGTACTTC
TRBV6-5	.	.	TRBJ1-2	CASSYSSGSYGYTF	TGTGCCAGCAGTTACTCATCAGGGAGCTATGGCTACACCTTC
TRBV28	.	TRBD2	TRBJ2-3	CASIHTSVGTDTQYF	TGTGCCAGCATACACACTAGCGTTGGCACAGATACGCAGTATTTT
TRBV11-2	.	TRBD2	TRBJ2-7	CASSSSSGSSYEQYF	TGTGCCAGCAGCTCGTCTAGCGGGAGCTCCTACGAGCAGTACTTC
TRBV9	once	TRBD2	TRBJ2-7	CASSGTSGYEQYF	TGTGCCAGCAGCGGGACTAGCGGTTACGAGCAGTACTTC
TRBV6-9	.	.	TRBJ2-2	CASSSGLPHRGAVF	TGTGCCAGCAGTTCGGGCCTACCCCACCGGGGAGCTGTTTTT
TRBV4-1	.	.	TRBJ1-3	CASSPDLNTIYF	TGCGCCAGCAGCCCCGATTTAAACACCATATATTTT
TRBV4-1	.	TRBD2	TRBJ2-4	CASSQGGTSGLAKNIQYF	TGCGCCAGCAGCCAAGGAGGGACTAGCGGGCTCGCCAAAAACATTCAGTACTTC
TRBV7-9	.	.	TRBJ2-7	CASSLEALTFADEQYF	TGTGCCAGCAGCTTAGAGGCCCTAACTTTCGCCGACGAGCAGTACTTC
TRBV5-1	.	TRBD1	TRBJ2-5	CASSSGTVQETQYF	TGCGCCAGCAGCTCCGGGACAGTCCAAGAGACCCAGTACTTC
TRBV19	.	TRBD2	TRBJ2-7	CASSIAPWTSGTLQYF	TGTGCCAGTAGTATAGCACCTTGGACTAGCGGGACACTGCAGTACTTC
TRBV19	.	TRBD2	TRBJ2-7	CASRLAGGPGYEQYF	TGTGCCAGTAGGCTAGCGGGAGGGCCGGGTTACGAGCAGTACTTC
TRBV9	.	.	TRBJ2-1	CASSVGLAQSDEQFF	TGTGCCAGCAGCGTAGGGCTAGCGCAAAGCGATGAGCAGTTCTTC
TRBV16	.	TRBD1	TRBJ1-5	CASSQRQGGNQPQHF	TGTGCCAGCAGCCAGAGACAGGGGGGCAATCAGCCCCAGCATTTT